This TCR beta chain was identified in a study of blood T cell repertoires in COVID-19. As for the study in general: Samples taken during acute and convalescent COVID-19 were collected in the United States, Italy and Spain. Sources were T cells, B-cell-depleted T cells, or PBMCs; the material itself was cDNA or gDNA.

Original handling: Counts of nucleated cells, estimated from reference gene primer amplification, were obtained. The repertoire was sequenced with immunoSEQ multiplex PCR; TCRdb's copy has only in-frame clones and lacks some. V, J and clone size are taken as reported in that table, and D and trimming were inferred from the DNA itself. The sample shows roughly 140,000 clones, more than 65% of them seen only once. The CDR3 covers 16 residues. V shed 4 bases, J shed 4 bases, and the junction held 13 bases outside the gene matches. Germline V gene sequence: CDR1 SGDLS, CDR2 YYNGEE. The chain has TRBV9 and TRBJ1-2; 7 nucleotides line up with TRBD1. Source material: peripheral blood. This clonotype was sampled from a woman aged 50 to 65 in a cohort sampled during active or convalescent COVID-19. Here the CDR3 DNA reads TGTGCCAGCAGCTTTCGGGACAGTTCTGATATCTATGGCTACACCTTC. Translation gives CASSFRDSSDIYGYTF.